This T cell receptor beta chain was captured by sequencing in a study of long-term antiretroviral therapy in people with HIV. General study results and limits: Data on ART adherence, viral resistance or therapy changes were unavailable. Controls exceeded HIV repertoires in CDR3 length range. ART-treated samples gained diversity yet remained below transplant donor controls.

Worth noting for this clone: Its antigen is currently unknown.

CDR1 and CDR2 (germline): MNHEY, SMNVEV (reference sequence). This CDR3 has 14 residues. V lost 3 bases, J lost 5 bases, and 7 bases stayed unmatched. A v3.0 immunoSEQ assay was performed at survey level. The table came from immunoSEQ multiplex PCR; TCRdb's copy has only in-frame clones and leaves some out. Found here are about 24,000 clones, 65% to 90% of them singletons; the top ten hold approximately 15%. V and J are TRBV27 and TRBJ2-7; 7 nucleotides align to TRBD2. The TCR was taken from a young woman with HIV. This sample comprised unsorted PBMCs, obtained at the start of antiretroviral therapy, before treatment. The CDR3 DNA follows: TGTGCCAGCAGTTTGGGAGGGGATTATAACGAGCAGTACTTC. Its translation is CASSLGGDYNEQYF.